The source of this TCR beta chain is a study of blood T cell repertoires in COVID-19. Study in general: COVID-19 samples from acute and convalescent phases originated in the United States, Italy and Spain. The analysed material was cDNA or gDNA that came from T cells, B-cell-depleted T cells, or PBMCs.

Enrolment of Seattle patients took place during active infection, and they were followed longitudinally. The V segment lost 7 bases and the J segment 0 bases; nucleotides outside the gene matches: 1. The CDR3 runs 13 residues. Germline-derived CDR1 and CDR2 are SGHRS and YFSETQ. In the original workflow: Reference gene primer amplification gave estimated nucleated cell counts. Produced via immunoSEQ multiplex PCR; TCRdb's table is partial and in-frame only. Clonal size and the V and J genes are those of that table, whereas D and trimming came from the DNA. This sample has more than 200,000 clones; approximately 80% occur once, and the top ten carry over 9.5%.

The rearrangement links TRBV5-1 to TRBJ2-5; 9 bases line up with TRBD1. The sequencing sample was made of peripheral blood. The origin of this receptor is a woman older than 75 with COVID-19, enrolled during active disease. DNA for the CDR3: TGCGCCAGCGACAGGGGGGACCAAGAGACCCAGTACTTC. Translating gives CASDRGDQETQYF. The complete variable domain, with remaining parts taken from reference TRBV5-1 and TRBJ2-5, reads KAGVTQTPRYLIKTRGQQVTLSCSPISGHRSVSWYQQTPGQGLQFLFEYFSETQRNKGNFPGRFSGRQFSNSRSEMNVSTLELGDSALYLCASDRGDQETQYFGPGTRLLVL.